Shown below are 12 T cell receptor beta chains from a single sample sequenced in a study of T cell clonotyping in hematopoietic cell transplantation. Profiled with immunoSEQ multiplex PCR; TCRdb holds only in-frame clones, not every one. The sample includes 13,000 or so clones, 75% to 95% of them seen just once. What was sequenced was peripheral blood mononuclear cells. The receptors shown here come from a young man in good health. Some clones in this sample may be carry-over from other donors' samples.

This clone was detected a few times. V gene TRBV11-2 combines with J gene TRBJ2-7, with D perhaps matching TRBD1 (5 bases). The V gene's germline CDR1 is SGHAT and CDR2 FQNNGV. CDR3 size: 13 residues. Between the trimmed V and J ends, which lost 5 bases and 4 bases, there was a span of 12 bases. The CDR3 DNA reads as TGTGCCAGCAGCCGAGACAGCCGTTACGAGCAGTACTTC. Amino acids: CASSRDSRYEQYF. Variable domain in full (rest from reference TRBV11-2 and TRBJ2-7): EAGVAQSPRYKIIEKRQSVAFWCNPISGHATLYWYQQILGQGPKLLIQFQNNGVVDDSQLPKDRFSAERLKGVDSTLKIQPAKLEDSAVYLCASSRDSRYEQYFGPGTRLTVT.

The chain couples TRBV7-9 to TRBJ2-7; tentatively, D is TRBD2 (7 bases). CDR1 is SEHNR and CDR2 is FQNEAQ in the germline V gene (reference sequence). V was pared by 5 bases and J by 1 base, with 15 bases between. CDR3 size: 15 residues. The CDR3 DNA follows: TGTGCCAGCAGCCCGGGGGGCGGGAGTTCCTACGAGCAGTACTTC. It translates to CASSPGGGSSYEQYF.

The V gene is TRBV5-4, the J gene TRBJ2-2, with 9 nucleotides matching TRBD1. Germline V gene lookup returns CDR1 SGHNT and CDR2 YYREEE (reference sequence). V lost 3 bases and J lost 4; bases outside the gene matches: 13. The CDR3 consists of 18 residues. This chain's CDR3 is CASSSRPTGQGLTGELFF. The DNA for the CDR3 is TGTGCCAGCAGCTCCCGGCCCACCGGACAGGGGCTCACCGGGGAGCTGTTTTTT.

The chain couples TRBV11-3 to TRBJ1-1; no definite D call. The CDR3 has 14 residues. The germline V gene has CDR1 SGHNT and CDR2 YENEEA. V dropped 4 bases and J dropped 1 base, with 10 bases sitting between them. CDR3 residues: CASSSPPGNTEAFF. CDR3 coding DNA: TGTGCCAGCAGCTCCCCCCCCGGGAACACTGAAGCTTTCTTT. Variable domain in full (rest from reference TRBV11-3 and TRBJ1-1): EAGVVQSPRYKIIEKKQPVAFWCNPISGHNTLYWYLQNLGQGPELLIRYENEEAVDDSQLPKDRFSAERLKGVDSTLKIQPAELGDSAVYLCASSSPPGNTEAFFGQGTRLTVV.

CDR3 DNA sequence: TGCGCCAGCAGCCAATACAGGGAACGCACTGAAGCTTTCTTT. Its translation: CASSQYRERTEAFF. The chain combines TRBV4-1 with TRBJ1-1; D might be TRBD1 (6 bases). This CDR3 contains 14 residues. Trimming stripped 2 bases from V and 4 bases from J, with 11 bases between. Germline V lookup: CDR1 MGHRA, CDR2 YSYEKL.

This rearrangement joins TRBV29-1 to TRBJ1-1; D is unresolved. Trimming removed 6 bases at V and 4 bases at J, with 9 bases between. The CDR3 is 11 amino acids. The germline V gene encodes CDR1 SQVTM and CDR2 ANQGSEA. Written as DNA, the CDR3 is TGCAGCGTCGCCATGGGCACTGAAGCTTTCTTT. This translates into CSVAMGTEAFF.

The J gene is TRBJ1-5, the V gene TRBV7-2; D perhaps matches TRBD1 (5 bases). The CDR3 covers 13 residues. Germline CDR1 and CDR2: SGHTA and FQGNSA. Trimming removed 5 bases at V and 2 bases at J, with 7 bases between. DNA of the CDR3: TGTGCCAGCAGCCGAGGGGGCAATCAGCCCCAGCATTTT. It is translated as CASSRGGNQPQHF.

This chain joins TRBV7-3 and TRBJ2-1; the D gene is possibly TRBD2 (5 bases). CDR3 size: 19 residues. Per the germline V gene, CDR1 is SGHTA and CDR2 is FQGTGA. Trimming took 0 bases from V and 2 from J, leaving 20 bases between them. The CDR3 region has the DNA TGTGCCAGCAGCTTAACGATTGGGAGTTGGAAGCAAACCTACAATGAGCAGTTCTTC. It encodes CASSLTIGSWKQTYNEQFF. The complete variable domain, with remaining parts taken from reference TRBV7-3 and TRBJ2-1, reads GAGVSQTPSNKVTEKGKYVELRCDPISGHTALYWYRQSLGQGPEFLIYFQGTGAADDSGLPNDRFFAVRPEGSVSTLKIQRTERGDSAVYLCASSLTIGSWKQTYNEQFFGPGTRLTVL.

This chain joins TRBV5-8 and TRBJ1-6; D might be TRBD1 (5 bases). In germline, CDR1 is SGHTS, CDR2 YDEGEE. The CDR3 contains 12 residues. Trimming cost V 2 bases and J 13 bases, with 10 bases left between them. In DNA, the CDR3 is TGTGCCAGCAGCTTAATCGGGACTCCCCTCCACTTT. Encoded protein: CASSLIGTPLHF.

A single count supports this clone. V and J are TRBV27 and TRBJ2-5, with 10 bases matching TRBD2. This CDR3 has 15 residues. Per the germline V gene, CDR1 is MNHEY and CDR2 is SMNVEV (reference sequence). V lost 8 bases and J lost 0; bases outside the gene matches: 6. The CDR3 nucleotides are TGTGCCAGCCGTCGTAGCGGGGGGCACCAAGAGACCCAGTACTTC. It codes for CASRRSGGHQETQYF.

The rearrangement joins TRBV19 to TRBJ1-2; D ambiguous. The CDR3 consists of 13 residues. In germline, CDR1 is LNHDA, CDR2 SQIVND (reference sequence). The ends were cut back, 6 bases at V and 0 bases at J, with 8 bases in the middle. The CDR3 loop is CASRPYANYGYTF. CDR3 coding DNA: TGTGCCAGTAGGCCGTACGCTAACTATGGCTACACCTTC.

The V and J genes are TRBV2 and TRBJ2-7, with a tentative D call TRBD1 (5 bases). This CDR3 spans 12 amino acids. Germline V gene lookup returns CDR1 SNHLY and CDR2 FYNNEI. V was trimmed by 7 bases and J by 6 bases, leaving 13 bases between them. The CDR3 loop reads CASTRQLGEQYF. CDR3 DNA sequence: TGTGCCAGCACGAGACAGCTGGGCGAGCAGTACTTC.